This TCR beta chain stems from a study of CD8 T cells in ankylosing spondylitis. CDR1 MNHEY and CDR2 SVGAGI come from the germline V gene. There are 13 residues in the CDR3. Trimming cost V 2 bases and J 3 bases, with 4 bases left between them. Quantitative 5'-RACE with molecular barcodes generated TCR beta libraries. A single record per CDR3 protein comes from TCRdb applying MiXCR to the 5' RACE reads. The repertoire includes more than 600,000 distinct CDR3 sequences, around a fifth of them detected once, and about a fifth sits in the top ten. Concerning this clonotype: Antigen: not known.

Study-wide points: A motif in TCR beta, a set of under ten highly homologous variants, appeared characteristic of ankylosing spondylitis blood. Within matched ankylosing spondylitis synovial fluid, disease-linked clones were reportedly significantly enriched. Peripheral blood samples showed relatively rare disease-linked clones, and these clones were CD8+. Past studies reported some motif variants in reactive arthritis synovial fluid and blood.

The specimen was blood, either unsorted or a sorted T cell fraction (not recorded which). The TCR sequence derives from a male donor with ankylosing spondylitis. This chain connects TRBV6-5 to TRBJ2-2; D not certain. CDR3 in DNA: TGTGCCAGCAGTTACGAATACACCGGGGAGCTGTTTTTT. Translated: CASSYEYTGELFF.